This entry describes one T cell receptor beta chain. Its antigen remains unidentified. Taken from cysteine to phenylalanine, the CDR3 has 14 residues. The entry retains the CDR3 DNA only, 42 bases that are in frame from base 1. V was cut back by 2 bases and J by 7 bases, leaving a gap of 14 bases between them. The germline V gene encodes CDR1 KGHSH and CDR2 LQKENI. The cohort was made up of 650 to 700 healthy bone marrow donors. All cohort members were sampled while nominally healthy, although unrecorded immune exposures were likely present. The donor tested CMV seronegative and was one of the 352 seronegative cohort members. A peripheral blood sample was collected from each donor, and TCR beta sequencing was performed on peripheral blood mononuclear cells. Genomic DNA extraction from the blood cell samples was performed with the Qiagen DNeasy Blood Extraction Kit. The library was produced with the immunoSEQ multiplex PCR assay. A mixture of 60 forward primers for TCR Vbeta segments and 13 reverse primers for TCR Jbeta segments was used in the multiplex PCR. A multiplex PCR assay on genomic DNA amplified the CDR3 region of rearranged TCR beta genes. The amplified TCR beta libraries were sequenced on the Illumina HiSeq System as 87-base-pair reads. The authors' pipeline ran thus. In a later analysis, tens of millions of unique TCR beta chains were counted across the roughly 670 repertoires, and around 10 million of these chains were shared by at least two donors. A nearest-neighbor algorithm error-corrected the raw reads and collapsed the reads into unique sequences, merging closely related sequences to remove PCR and sequencing errors. CDR3 sequences were aligned to IMGT reference sequences to assign V, D and J gene segments. Each retained sequence needed at least a six-nucleotide match to both a V gene segment and a J gene segment. Rearrangements were classified as productive when the CDR3 lacked stop codons and remained in frame with V and J, and all other rearrangements were classified as non-productive. CDR3 was defined by IMGT convention, running from the second conserved V-encoded cysteine to the conserved J-encoded phenylalanine. In an earlier analysis of just under 600 of the donors, sequences lacking an unambiguous match to a single V gene segment were excluded. In an earlier analysis of a few hundred of the donors, a V segment was called functional when productive rearrangements were above 56.7%, and segregating when the standard deviation between donors exceeded 5%. To diagnose cytomegalovirus status from the catalog of TCR beta chain sequences, a statistical classification framework was built. In a later analysis, V and J genes were assigned by comparing TCR nucleotide sequences against IMGT/GENE-DB human TR gene sequences. In a later analysis, CDR3 sequences and most-parsimonious VDJ recombination scenarios were assigned using the TCRdist pipeline. In a later analysis, each TCR beta chain was defined by its CDR3 amino acid sequence together with its V-gene family, and reads lacking a unique V-gene family were excluded. A later analysis removed 592 highly shared, low-generation-probability nucleotide sequences to deal with suspected cross-contamination and a sequencing artifact. In a later analysis, a clonal expansion index for each public chain was calculated from normalized within-repertoire ranks of inferred template counts. In a later analysis, generation probabilities were computed with a VDJ recombination model fitted to out-of-frame rearrangements, and the resulting probabilities were checked against IGoR. A later analysis scored TCR-TCR, TCR-HLA and TCR-CMV co-occurrence with hypergeometric tests, applying a repertoire-size bias correction to TCR pairs. In a later analysis, false discovery rates were estimated by permuting HLA or CMV assignments 20 times. In a later analysis, co-occurring TCRs were grouped using DBSCAN, and TCRdist sequence similarity was added for clustering within HLA-allele-positive subsets. For co-occurrence clustering, repertoires with fewer than 30,000 or more than 120,000 public chains were excluded, along with about five repertoires with anomalous nucleotide sharing. This is the immuneACCESS table as TCRdb keeps it, with only in-frame sequences that have V and J called. A part of the clones is gone; compared with another copy, unresolved V genes explain less than half, and the rest is unexplained. V, J and clone size are taken as reported in that table, and D and trimming were inferred from the DNA itself. The sample table includes under 200,000 clones. 2% to 2.5% of the sample lies in the top ten.

The data are from a study of cytomegalovirus exposure and HLA in healthy donors (dated 2017 in TCRdb). Regarding the complete study: An earlier analysis of approximately 550 of the donors reported roughly 300 Gb of sequence data and around 110 million unique TCR beta sequences from some 180 million T cells. Every repertoire in the discovery cohort had been generated on one and the same sequencing platform. The number of donors typed differed by locus, with about 620-630 for A, B, C, DRB1 and DQB1, approximately 500 for DQA1, 606 for DPA1, and approximately 470 for DPB1. To predict cytomegalovirus infection status, the study combined high-throughput TCR immunosequencing, statistical association of individual TCRs with disease status, and machine learning. In a later analysis, previously published TCR beta repertoires from 500 to 750 donors were re-analyzed and high-resolution HLA genotyping was added so that TCR occurrence patterns could be studied. The study used immunosequencing to profile the T cell repertoires of several hundred subjects and linked those repertoires to cytomegalovirus serostatus. Class I and class II HLA loci were covered by the typing at four-digit resolution. The study was designed to test whether signatures of past pathogen exposure could be identified by cataloging public T cell receptors. Of the 350 to 400 genotyped donors, 81% fell in the genetic ancestry cluster associated with self-reported Caucasian donors. An early release that covered 640 HLA-typed donors contained approximately 300 gigabases of sequencing data and about 84 million unique TCR sequences. The later analysis used no new phenotypic data to find candidate immune exposures, relying instead on TCR beta sequences and their occurrence across donors. Alongside the repertoire data, information on donor age, sex, ethnicity and CMV serostatus was compiled. A later genetic analysis used genome-wide SNP genotypes for about 60% of the roughly 700 donors, treating that subset as a discovery cohort. Among almost 400 genotyped donors of the cohort, an average of around 240,000 unique TCR beta nucleotide sequences were sequenced per donor, roughly 20% of them non-productive. Because of strong linkage in the cohort, four or five DR-DQ haplotypes were treated as single units for association and clustering. A separate validation cohort of over 95 different subjects was used in addition to the approximately 670-subject first cohort. An earlier analysis of several hundred of the donors applied high-throughput TCR beta sequencing to assess whether each TCR beta V gene segment acted as functional or pseudogenic. The research as a whole found: Specific HLA alleles were associated with 15,000 to 20,000 TCR beta sequences at a false discovery rate of 0.05 in a later analysis. In a later genetic analysis, fewer N-insertions in productive TCRs were reported among donors in an Asian-associated ancestry cluster than the roughly 710-donor mean. The presence/absence analyses assumed that sequencing depth was roughly uniform across donors, and that assumption may not be true. In a later analysis, the rate of TCR association differed among HLA loci, with DRB1 alleles having the most associated TCRs and HLA-C alleles having the fewest. A cluster of highly shared sequence variants was judged likely to be a technical artifact of the sequencing pipeline. Some IMGT-functional V segments, including TRBV6-2 and TRBV6-3, could not be distinguished by the 87-base-pair reads and were therefore excluded. The only immune exposure information available for the cohort was CMV serostatus. According to a later analysis, parvovirus B19, influenza, CMV and Epstein-Barr virus appeared linked to several top co-occurrence clusters. Because some donors lacked HLA typing at each locus, the association tests relied only on the typed subset. Across donors, most TCR sequences were observed very rarely, whereas some public TCRs were present in many individuals. When HLA alleles, especially DR and DQ, strongly co-occurred, TCR associations were difficult to assign to individual alleles. In both the original and validation cohorts, the classifier was reported to diagnose cytomegalovirus status with high specificity and sensitivity. In a later analysis, HLA-associated TCR beta chains showed more clonal expansion and lower generation probabilities than non-associated chains that were equally common. Linkage disequilibrium might explain the correlated functional status among segregating V segments, but an unknown experimental factor could not be excluded. The authors suggested that the approach could potentially be extended to other disease states and immunological phenotypes. In a later genetic analysis, a missense DCLRE1C variant was associated with V-gene and J-gene trimming of TCR beta chains, and the association was replicated in an independent cohort. A further reported finding was that TCR beta sequences accurately predicted the HLA-A and HLA-B alleles for most subjects in the first cohort. In this cohort, only TCR beta chains were sequenced, and detectable features were limited by the absence of alpha or paired-chain data. Broadly in line with IMGT annotations, most TCR beta V segments showed up in productive rearrangements about 87% or about 30% of the time in an earlier analysis of around 600 of the donors. Most CMV-associated TCR beta chains appeared to be HLA-restricted in a later analysis, and the HLA associations seemed to be driven largely by CMV exposure. Three of the identified cytomegalovirus-associated TCR beta chains were confirmed in vitro to be specific for cytomegalovirus antigens. The earlier analysis of a few hundred of the donors excluded some 15 rarely observed V segments, including chromosome 9 orphons, because counts were too low. The study listed 150 to 200 TCR beta chains as associated with cytomegalovirus.

The TCR comes from a man aged 25-40 years in good health and CMV-seronegative. Sequencing input: PBMCs. The chain uses TRBV18 and TRBJ1-2; the D segment cannot be called with confidence. CDR3 protein: CASSPGASKGGYTF. The nucleotide sequence is TGTGCCAGCTCACCAGGAGCCTCAAAAGGTGGCTACACCTTC. This CDR3, with the reference TRBV18 and TRBJ1-2 proteins standing in past its ends, gives the full variable domain NAGVMQNPRHLVRRRGQEARLRCSPMKGHSHVYWYRQLPEEGLKFMVYLQKENIIDESGMPKERFSAEFPKEGPSILRIQQVVRGDSAAYFCASSPGASKGGYTFGSGTRLTVV.